These 30 T cell receptor beta chains came from one sample sequenced in a study of a mutant IDH1 vaccine in newly diagnosed glioma. TCRdb's table, derived via immunoSEQ multiplex PCR, lists solely in-frame clones and lacks some. The sample carries about 60,000 clones, around 80% recorded once. Time point here: week 35, safety follow-up. It was 300 ug of mutant IDH1 20-mer peptide that made up each vaccine dose, given with topical imiquimod. These receptors have no known antigen. The starting material was PBMCs, obtained from a glioma patient whose treatment included an IDH1 peptide vaccine. The receptors were gathered from a man aged 25-45 years with glioma.

The chain joins TRBV5-4 to TRBJ2-5; D possibly matches TRBD1 or TRBD2 (5 bases each). The V gene lost 2 bases and the J gene lost 1 base, with 12 bases spanning the gap. The CDR3 extends over 15 amino acids. The V gene's germline CDR1 is SGHNT and CDR2 YYREEE (reference sequence). The CDR3 nucleotides are TGTGCCAGCAGCTTAGGGACCAGGACCCAAGAGACCCAGTACTTC. Its protein is CASSLGTRTQETQYF.

The chain combines TRBV5-4 with TRBJ2-7, with 11 nucleotides matching TRBD2. The ends lost 3 bases at V and 2 bases at J; junction bases unmatched: 1. This CDR3 region has 14 residues. CDR1 and CDR2 from the germline V gene are SGHNT and YYREEE (reference sequence). CDR3 DNA sequence: TGTGCCAGCAGCTCTAGCGGGGGGACCTACGAGCAGTACTTC. Its protein is CASSSSGGTYEQYF.

The V call is TRBV11-2, the J call TRBJ2-1, with 7 bases lining up with TRBD1. This CDR3 has 16 amino acids. After removal of 4 bases from V and 8 bases from J, the junction contained 14 bases not matched to a gene. The germline CDR1 and CDR2 sequences are SGHAT and FQNNGV. In DNA form, the CDR3 reads TGTGCCAGCAGCTCTAGGGACAGCACGCATGTGGATGAGCAGTTCTTC. As protein: CASSSRDSTHVDEQFF. Using reference TRBV11-2 and TRBJ2-1 for the parts outside the CDR3, the full variable domain is EAGVAQSPRYKIIEKRQSVAFWCNPISGHATLYWYQQILGQGPKLLIQFQNNGVVDDSQLPKDRFSAERLKGVDSTLKIQPAKLEDSAVYLCASSSRDSTHVDEQFFGPGTRLTVL.

This chain joins TRBV2 and TRBJ1-1; perhaps TRBD1 as D (5 bases). The germline V gene encodes CDR1 SNHLY and CDR2 FYNNEI. The CDR3 covers 13 residues. Trimming shortened V by 6 bases and J by 5 bases, and 13 bases separated the two germline ends. CDR3 coding DNA: TGTGCCAGCAGGGGGCAGGGAGAAACTGAAGCTTTCTTT. Protein sequence: CASRGQGETEAFF. The full variable domain, completed using reference TRBV2 and TRBJ1-1, is EPEVTQTPSHQVTQMGQEVILRCVPISNHLYFYWYRQILGQKVEFLVSFYNNEISEKSEIFDDQFSVERPDGSNFTLKIRSTKLEDSAMYFCASRGQGETEAFFGQGTRLTVV.

In regard to this clone: Other DNA variants within this sample encode the same CDR3. The gene calls are TRBV6-4 and TRBJ2-3, with 9 bases aligning to TRBD2. CDR1 and CDR2 from the germline V gene are MRHNA and SNTAGT. The J segment lost 4 bases and the V segment lost 0 bases, leaving 2 bases of the junction unmatched. The CDR3 is 15 amino acids. In DNA form, the CDR3 reads TGTGCCAGCAGTGACTCGTTAGCGGGGGCAGATACGCAGTATTTT. Translated: CASSDSLAGADTQYF.

The rearrangement uses TRBV4-1 and TRBJ2-5; D possibly corresponds to TRBD2 (6 bases). The CDR3 length is 17 residues. The germline gives CDR1 MGHRA, CDR2 YSYEKL. V was trimmed by 3 bases and J by 1 base, leaving 18 bases between them. The DNA of the CDR3 is TGCGCCAGCAGCCAGTCTAATAGCGGCGATACCCAAGAGACCCAGTACTTC. This encodes CASSQSNSGDTQETQYF.

The J gene is TRBJ2-3, the V gene TRBV30; D is ambiguous. CDR3 length: 14 amino acids. V was trimmed by 0 bases and J by 2 bases, leaving 9 bases between them. Germline V gene data show CDR1 as GTSNPN and CDR2 as SVGIG (reference sequence). The CDR3 DNA sequence: TGTGCCTGGAGTGTACAACAGTTCACAGATACGCAGTATTTT. Amino acids: CAWSVQQFTDTQYF.

The V and J genes are TRBV2 and TRBJ2-3; 15 bases match TRBD2. The germline gives CDR1 SNHLY, CDR2 FYNNEI. The CDR3 spans 16 residues. Trimming took 5 bases from V and 4 from J; bases not matched to a gene: 4. This chain's CDR3 is CASSQGLAGGADTQYF. The DNA for the CDR3 is TGTGCCAGCAGTCAGGGACTAGCGGGGGGCGCAGATACGCAGTATTTT.

This clone appeared a few times. The J gene is TRBJ1-1, the V gene TRBV7-9; D unclear. Germline-derived CDR1 and CDR2 are SEHNR and FQNEAQ (reference sequence). V was trimmed by 2 bases and J by 8 bases, leaving 18 bases between them. The CDR3 runs to 15 residues. CDR3 coding DNA: TGTGCCAGCAGCTTACCCCAGAAGACTCATCAGGAAGCTTTCTTT. Translation: CASSLPQKTHQEAFF.

This clone turned up a few times. The rearrangement links TRBV5-6 to TRBJ1-1, with D possibly matching TRBD1 (6 bases). Per the germline V gene, CDR1 is SGHDT and CDR2 is YYEEEE. V was trimmed by 2 bases and J by 1 base, leaving 15 bases between them. The CDR3 spans 16 residues. The CDR3 here is CASSLIQGKQNTEAFF. CDR3 DNA sequence: TGTGCCAGCAGCTTAATACAGGGCAAGCAGAACACTGAAGCTTTCTTT. Full variable domain (missing parts from reference TRBV5-6 and TRBJ1-1): DAGVTQSPTHLIKTRGQQVTLRCSPKSGHDTVSWYQQALGQGPQFIFQYYEEEERQRGNFPDRFSGHQFPNYSSELNVNALLLGDSALYLCASSLIQGKQNTEAFFGQGTRLTVV.

This chain connects TRBV7-9 to TRBJ2-7; unclear D gene. The CDR3 totals 16 residues. Germline V lookup: CDR1 SEHNR, CDR2 FQNEAQ (reference sequence). V dropped 5 bases and J dropped 3 bases, with 20 bases sitting between them. CDR3 DNA: TGTGCCAGCAGCCCCATCCCGGCCGGGTTCCTCTACGAGCAGTACTTC. This codes for CASSPIPAGFLYEQYF.

The chain links TRBV4-1 to TRBJ1-1; the match to TRBD1 covers 7 bases. Germline CDR1 reads MGHRA; CDR2 reads YSYEKL. This CDR3 is 14 amino acids long. Germline trimming cut 3 bases from V and 7 bases from J; bases unmatched to any gene: 8. CDR3 sequence (DNA): TGCGCCAGCAGCCAGCCACAGGGGTATGTTGAAGCTTTCTTT. Protein: CASSQPQGYVEAFF.

This chain connects TRBV4-1 to TRBJ1-6; 7 bases map to TRBD1. This CDR3 comprises 15 residues. CDR1 is MGHRA, CDR2 YSYEKL, per germline. With 4 bases clipped from V and 7 bases from J, the junction kept 7 bases outside the gene matches. CDR3 amino acids: CASSPRGGGNSPLHF. CDR3 DNA: TGCGCCAGCAGCCCTAGGGGAGGGGGCAATTCACCCCTCCACTTT.

CDR3 sequence reads: CASSSGQGGFEQFF. The CDR3 nucleotides are TGTGCCAGCAGCTCCGGACAGGGGGGCTTTGAGCAGTTCTTC. The chain couples TRBV5-5 to TRBJ2-1; 10 bases match TRBD1. This CDR3 spans 14 amino acids. The germline V gene has CDR1 SGHKS and CDR2 YYEKEE (reference sequence). The V segment lost 3 bases and the J segment 9 bases; nucleotides outside the gene matches: 6.

The V and J genes are TRBV19 and TRBJ1-1; D may be TRBD1 (6 bases). This CDR3 is 14 amino acids long. Trimming pared 3 bases from V and 4 bases from J, leaving 12 bases between. CDR1 and CDR2 from the germline V gene are LNHDA and SQIVND (reference sequence). The CDR3 here is CASSIGQIVTEAFF. In DNA form, the CDR3 reads TGTGCCAGTAGTATTGGACAGATTGTCACTGAAGCTTTCTTT.

J is TRBJ1-6 and V is TRBV7-8; 8 bases line up with TRBD1. In germline, CDR1 is SGHVS, CDR2 FQNEAQ. V dropped 1 base and J dropped 7; count of bases not matched to a gene: 3. The CDR3 spans 15 residues. The CDR3 coding sequence is TGTGCCAGCAGCTTAGTCAGGACAGGGAATTCACCCCTCCACTTT. It encodes CASSLVRTGNSPLHF.

This chain uses TRBV10-2 with TRBJ1-3, with no clear D. The germline V gene has CDR1 WSHSY and CDR2 SAAADI. The V end lost 4 bases, the J end lost 3 bases, and 7 bases lay between the germline ends. The CDR3 runs to 13 residues. As DNA, the CDR3 is TGCGCCAGCAGTGCCTCCCTTGGAAACACCATATATTTT. Translation gives CASSASLGNTIYF.

In DNA, the CDR3 is TGCGCCAGCAGCTTGGTTGGGGACAGGGCCTACGAGCAGTACTTC. This encodes CASSLVGDRAYEQYF. The J gene is TRBJ2-7, the V gene TRBV5-1; 9 nucleotides match TRBD1. The germline gives CDR1 SGHRS, CDR2 YFSETQ. Losses at the gene ends were 0 bases for V and 2 bases for J; bases not matched to a gene: 3. This CDR3 is built from 15 residues.

J is TRBJ1-2 and V is TRBV27; D is undetermined. The V and J ends lost 4 bases and 3 bases respectively, with 9 bases between them. This CDR3 has 13 residues. Germline V gene data show CDR1 as MNHEY and CDR2 as SMNVEV (reference sequence). The DNA of the CDR3 is TGTGCCAGCAGTTCACAATCTTACTATGGCTACACCTTC. This codes for CASSSQSYYGYTF.

The chain combines TRBV2 with TRBJ2-7; 7 nucleotides match TRBD1. Germline V CDR1 and CDR2: SNHLY, FYNNEI. The junction had 5 bases not matched to a gene; V was cut back by 6 bases and J by 6 bases. This CDR3 is 12 amino acids long. This CDR3 is CASRVGGLEQYF. The CDR3 region has the DNA TGTGCCAGCAGGGTAGGGGGCCTCGAGCAGTACTTC.

The rearrangement joins TRBV18 to TRBJ2-2; possible D gene TRBD1, 5 bases. The V gene lost 3 bases and the J gene lost 6 bases, with 11 bases spanning the gap. CDR3 size: 14 residues. Germline V gene sequence: CDR1 KGHSH, CDR2 LQKENI. The CDR3 nucleotides read TGTGCCAGCTCACCGTACCAGGGTTCCGGGGAGCTGTTTTTT. It specifies CASSPYQGSGELFF.

The chain links TRBV11-2 to TRBJ2-7; D tentatively reads TRBD1 or TRBD2 (5 bases each). Looked up from germline, CDR1 is SGHAT and CDR2 is FQNNGV. The V end was cut by 2 bases, the J end by 5 bases, with 16 bases between. This CDR3 has 15 residues. CDR3 in DNA: TGTGCCAGCAGCTTATCGTCAGGGTTCGGGAACGAGCAGTACTTC. As protein: CASSLSSGFGNEQYF.

This rearrangement joins TRBV11-2 to TRBJ2-3; no clear D gene. V gave up 1 base and J gave up 0 bases, with 8 bases separating them. The germline V gene has CDR1 SGHAT and CDR2 FQNNGV. This CDR3 contains 15 residues. CDR3 protein: CASSLGTSSTDTQYF. Here the CDR3 DNA reads TGTGCCAGCAGCTTAGGGACCTCTAGCACAGATACGCAGTATTTT.

The chain combines TRBV19 with TRBJ1-2; D not resolved. The CDR3 has 14 amino acids. The V gene's germline CDR1 is LNHDA and CDR2 SQIVND (reference sequence). The V end was cut by 4 bases, the J end by 0 bases, with 9 bases between. This CDR3 reads CASSRPGTNYGYTF. The CDR3 bases are TGTGCCAGTAGTAGGCCCGGGACTAACTATGGCTACACCTTC.

The J gene is TRBJ1-2, the V gene TRBV28; weak D call: TRBD1 (6 bases). The ends were cut back, 5 bases at V and 5 bases at J, with 12 bases in the middle. CDR3 size: 13 residues. The germline gives CDR1 MDHEN, CDR2 SYDVKM. In DNA form, the CDR3 reads TGTGCCAGCAGTGTACAGGGACCGTATGGCTACACCTTC. Translation: CASSVQGPYGYTF.

This chain uses TRBV7-7 with TRBJ1-3, with D uncertain. Per the germline V gene, CDR1 is SSHAT and CDR2 is FNYEAQ (reference sequence). The CDR3 consists of 15 residues. V gave up 5 bases and J gave up 4 bases, with 15 bases separating them. The CDR3 region is CASSPSTNRGNTIYF. The CDR3 nucleotides read TGTGCCAGCAGCCCGAGCACTAACCGAGGAAACACCATATATTTT.

The chain couples TRBV7-2 to TRBJ1-5; perhaps TRBD1 as D (5 bases). The CDR3 runs 15 residues. Per the germline V gene, CDR1 is SGHTA and CDR2 is FQGNSA. Deletions cut 0 bases from V and 7 bases from J, with 13 bases between. The CDR3 sequence is CASSLALQGRQPQHF. CDR3 bases: TGTGCCAGCAGCTTAGCGCTGCAGGGACGCCAGCCCCAGCATTTT.

The V gene is TRBV6-6, the J gene TRBJ2-5, with 10 bases identical to TRBD2. V lost 6 bases to trimming and J lost 4 bases; unmatched junction nucleotides: 8. CDR3 size: 15 residues. CDR1 is MNHNY and CDR2 is SVGAGI in the germline V gene (reference sequence). CDR3 protein: CASSHSGGAVETQYF. The CDR3 DNA follows: TGTGCCAGCAGCCACAGCGGGGGGGCCGTAGAGACCCAGTACTTC.

The rearrangement uses TRBV18 and TRBJ2-1; D is ambiguous. CDR3 length equals 13 residues. Germline CDR1 KGHSH, CDR2 LQKENI. Trimming pared 0 bases from V and 6 bases from J, leaving 6 bases between. DNA of the CDR3: TGTGCCAGCTCACCACCGCTAGGCAATGAGCAGTTCTTC. Translating gives CASSPPLGNEQFF.

V usage is TRBV5-4 and J usage is TRBJ2-6, with D perhaps matching TRBD2 (5 bases). This CDR3 is built from 15 residues. With 4 bases removed from V and 0 bases from J, the gap between germline ends came to 8 bases. Germline CDR1 reads SGHNT; CDR2 reads YYREEE (reference sequence). The DNA of the CDR3 is TGTGCCAGCAGCCCGGCGGGCTCTGGGGCCAACGTCCTGACTTTC. It encodes CASSPAGSGANVLTF.